The TCR beta chain described here comes from a study of blood T cell repertoires in COVID-19. Turning to the study itself: The study drew acute and convalescent COVID-19 samples from the United States, Italy and Spain.

Germline assignment: CDR1 LNHDA and CDR2 SQIVND (reference sequence). This CDR3 comprises 13 residues. V was cut by 7 bases and J by 2 bases, with 11 bases left in between. Clones were sequenced by immunoSEQ multiplex PCR, and TCRdb holds only the in-frame ones, with some missing. The repertoire holds hundreds of thousands of clones, with roughly 79% as singletons. Only one count was recorded for this clone. The rearrangement uses TRBV19 and TRBJ1-1, with no clear D. This receptor was identified in a woman over 75 with acute or convalescent COVID-19. Sequenced input: peripheral blood. The CDR3 nucleotides are TGTGCCAGTACCGGGGAGAGCAACACTGAAGCTTTCTTT. Translating gives CASTGESNTEAFF. Based on the CDR3 plus reference TRBV19 and TRBJ1-1, the full variable domain is DGGITQSPKYLFRKEGQNVTLSCEQNLNHDAMYWYRQDPGQGLRLIYYSQIVNDFQKGDIAEGYSVSREKKESFPLTVTSAQKNPTAFYLCASTGESNTEAFFGQGTRLTVV.